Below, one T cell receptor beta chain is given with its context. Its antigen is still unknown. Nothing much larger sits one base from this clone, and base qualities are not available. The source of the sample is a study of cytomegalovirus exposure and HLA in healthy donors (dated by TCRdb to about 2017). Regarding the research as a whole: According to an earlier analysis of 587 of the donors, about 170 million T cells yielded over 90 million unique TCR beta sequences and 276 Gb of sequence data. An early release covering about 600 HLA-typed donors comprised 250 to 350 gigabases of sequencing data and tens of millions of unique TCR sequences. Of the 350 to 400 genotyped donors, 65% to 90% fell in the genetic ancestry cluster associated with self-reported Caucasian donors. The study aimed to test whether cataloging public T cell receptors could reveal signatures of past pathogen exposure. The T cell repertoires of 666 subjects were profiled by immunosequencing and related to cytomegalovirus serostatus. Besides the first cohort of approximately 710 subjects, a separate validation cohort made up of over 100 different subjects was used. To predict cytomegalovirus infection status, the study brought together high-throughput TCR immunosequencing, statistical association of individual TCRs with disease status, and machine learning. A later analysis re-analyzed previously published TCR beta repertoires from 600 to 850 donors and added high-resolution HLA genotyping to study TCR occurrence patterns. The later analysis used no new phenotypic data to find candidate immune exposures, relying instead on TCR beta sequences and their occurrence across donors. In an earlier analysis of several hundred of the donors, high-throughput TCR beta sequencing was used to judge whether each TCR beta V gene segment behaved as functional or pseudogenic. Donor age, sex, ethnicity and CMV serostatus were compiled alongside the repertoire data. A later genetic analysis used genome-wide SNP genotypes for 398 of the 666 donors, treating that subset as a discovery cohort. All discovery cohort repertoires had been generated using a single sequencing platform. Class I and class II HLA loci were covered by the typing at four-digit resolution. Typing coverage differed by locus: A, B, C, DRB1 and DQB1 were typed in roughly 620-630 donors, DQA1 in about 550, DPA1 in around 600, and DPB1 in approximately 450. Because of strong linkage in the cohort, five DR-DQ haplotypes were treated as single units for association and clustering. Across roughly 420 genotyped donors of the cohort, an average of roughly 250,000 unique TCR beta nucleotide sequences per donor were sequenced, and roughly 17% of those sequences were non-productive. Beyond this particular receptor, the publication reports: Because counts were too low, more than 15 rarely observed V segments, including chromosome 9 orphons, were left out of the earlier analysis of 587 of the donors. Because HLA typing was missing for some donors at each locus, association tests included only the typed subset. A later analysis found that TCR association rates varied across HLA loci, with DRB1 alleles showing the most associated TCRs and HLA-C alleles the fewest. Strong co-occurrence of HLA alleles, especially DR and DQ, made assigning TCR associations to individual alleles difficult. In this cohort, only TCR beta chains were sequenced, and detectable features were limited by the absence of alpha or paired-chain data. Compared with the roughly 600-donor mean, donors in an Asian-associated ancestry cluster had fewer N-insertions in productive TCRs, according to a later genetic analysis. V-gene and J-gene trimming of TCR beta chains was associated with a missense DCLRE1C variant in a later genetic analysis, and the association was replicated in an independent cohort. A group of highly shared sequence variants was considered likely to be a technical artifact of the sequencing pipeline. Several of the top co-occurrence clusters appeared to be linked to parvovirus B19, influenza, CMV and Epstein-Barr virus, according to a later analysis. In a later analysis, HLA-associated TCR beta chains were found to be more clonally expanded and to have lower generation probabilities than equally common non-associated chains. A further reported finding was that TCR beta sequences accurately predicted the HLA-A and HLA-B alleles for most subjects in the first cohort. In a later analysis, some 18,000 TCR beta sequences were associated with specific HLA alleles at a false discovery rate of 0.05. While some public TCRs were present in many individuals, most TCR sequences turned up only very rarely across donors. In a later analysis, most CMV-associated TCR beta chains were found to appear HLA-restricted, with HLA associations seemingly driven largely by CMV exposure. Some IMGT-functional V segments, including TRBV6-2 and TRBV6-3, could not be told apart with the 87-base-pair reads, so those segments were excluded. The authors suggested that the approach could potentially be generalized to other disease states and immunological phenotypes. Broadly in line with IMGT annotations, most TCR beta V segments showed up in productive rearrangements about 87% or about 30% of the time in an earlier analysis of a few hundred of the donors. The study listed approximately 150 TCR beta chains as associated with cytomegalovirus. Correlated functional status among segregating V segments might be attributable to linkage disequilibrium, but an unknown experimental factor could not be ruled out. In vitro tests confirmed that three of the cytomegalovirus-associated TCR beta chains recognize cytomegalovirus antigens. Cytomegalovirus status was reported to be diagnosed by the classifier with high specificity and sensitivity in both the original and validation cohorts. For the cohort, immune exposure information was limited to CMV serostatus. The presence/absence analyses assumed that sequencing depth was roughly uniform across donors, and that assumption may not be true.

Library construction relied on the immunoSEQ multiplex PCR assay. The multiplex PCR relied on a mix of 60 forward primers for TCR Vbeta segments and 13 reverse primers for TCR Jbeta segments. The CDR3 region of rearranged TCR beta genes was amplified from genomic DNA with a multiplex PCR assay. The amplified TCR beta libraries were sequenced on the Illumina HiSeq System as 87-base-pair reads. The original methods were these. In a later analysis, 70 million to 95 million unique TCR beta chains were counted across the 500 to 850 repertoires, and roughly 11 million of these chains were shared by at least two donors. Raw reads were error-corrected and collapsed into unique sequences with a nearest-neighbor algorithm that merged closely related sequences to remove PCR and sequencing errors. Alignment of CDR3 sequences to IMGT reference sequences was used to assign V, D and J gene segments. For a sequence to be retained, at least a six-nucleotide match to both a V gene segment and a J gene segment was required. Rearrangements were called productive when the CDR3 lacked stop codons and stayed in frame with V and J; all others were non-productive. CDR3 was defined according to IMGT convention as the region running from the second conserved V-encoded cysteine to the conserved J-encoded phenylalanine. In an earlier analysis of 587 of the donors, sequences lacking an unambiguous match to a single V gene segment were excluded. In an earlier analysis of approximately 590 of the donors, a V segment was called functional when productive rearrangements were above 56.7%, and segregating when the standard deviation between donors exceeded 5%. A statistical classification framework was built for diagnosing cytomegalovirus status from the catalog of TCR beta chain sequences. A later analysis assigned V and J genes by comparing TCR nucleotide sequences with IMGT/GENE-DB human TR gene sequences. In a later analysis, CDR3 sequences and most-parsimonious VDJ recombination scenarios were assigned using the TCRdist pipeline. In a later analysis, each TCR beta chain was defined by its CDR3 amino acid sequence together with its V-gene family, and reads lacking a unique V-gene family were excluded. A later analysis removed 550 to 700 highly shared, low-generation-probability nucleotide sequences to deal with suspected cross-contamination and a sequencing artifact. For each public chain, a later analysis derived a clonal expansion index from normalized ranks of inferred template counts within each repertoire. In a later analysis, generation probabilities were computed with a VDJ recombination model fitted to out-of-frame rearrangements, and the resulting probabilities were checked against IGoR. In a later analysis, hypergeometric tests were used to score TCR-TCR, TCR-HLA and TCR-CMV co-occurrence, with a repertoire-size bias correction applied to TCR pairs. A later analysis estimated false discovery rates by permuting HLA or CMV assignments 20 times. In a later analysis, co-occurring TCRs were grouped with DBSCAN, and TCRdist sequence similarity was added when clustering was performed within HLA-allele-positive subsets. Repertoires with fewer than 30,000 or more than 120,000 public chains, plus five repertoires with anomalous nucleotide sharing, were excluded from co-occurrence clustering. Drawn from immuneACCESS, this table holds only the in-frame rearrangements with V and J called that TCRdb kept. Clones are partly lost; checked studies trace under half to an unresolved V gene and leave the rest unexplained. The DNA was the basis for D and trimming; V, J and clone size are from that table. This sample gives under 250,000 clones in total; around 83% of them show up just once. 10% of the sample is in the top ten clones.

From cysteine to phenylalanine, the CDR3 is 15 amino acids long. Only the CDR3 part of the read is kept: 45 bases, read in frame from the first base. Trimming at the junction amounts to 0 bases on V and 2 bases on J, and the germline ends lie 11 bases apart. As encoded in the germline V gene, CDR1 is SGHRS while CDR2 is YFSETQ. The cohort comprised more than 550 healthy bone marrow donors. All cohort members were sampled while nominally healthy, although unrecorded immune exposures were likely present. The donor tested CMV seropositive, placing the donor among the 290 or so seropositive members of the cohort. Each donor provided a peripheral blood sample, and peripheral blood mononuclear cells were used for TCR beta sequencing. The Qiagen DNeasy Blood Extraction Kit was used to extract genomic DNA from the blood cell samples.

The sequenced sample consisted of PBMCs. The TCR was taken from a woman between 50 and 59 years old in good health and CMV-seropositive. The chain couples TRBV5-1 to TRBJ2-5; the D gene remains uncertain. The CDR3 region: CASSLGPNPQETQYF. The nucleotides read TGCGCCAGCAGCTTGGGGCCGAATCCACAAGAGACCCAGTACTTC.